This is a list of T cell receptor beta chains from one sample in a study of CD8 T cells in Susac syndrome. Each CDR3 protein is one row after TCRdb ran MiXCR on the immunoSEQ multiplex PCR reads. Among roughly 140,000 distinct CDR3 sequences, almost 96% were seen once, and the ten largest hold around 0.08%. Sample: CD4+ T cells from PBMCs. The receptor set was obtained from a human donor with Susac syndrome. CDR3s include the opening cysteine and the closing phenylalanine or tryptophan. D genes are given only for firm matches. Not all rows give a size; the values are once, few, many and, for expanded clones, a class.

clone size,D gene,J gene,CDR3 length,V gene,CDR3 DNA,CDR3 protein
NA,TRBD1,TRBJ2-2,14,TRBV5-1,TGCGCCAGCAGCTTACAGGGGGACACCGGGGAGCTGTTTTTT,CASSLQGDTGELFF
once,TRBD2,TRBJ2-1,15,TRBV11-1,TGTGCCAGCAGCACTCTAGCGGGAGGGAGGAATGAGCAGTTCTTC,CASSTLAGGRNEQFF
NA,TRBD1,TRBJ1-2,17,TRBV4-1,TGCGCCAGCAGCCAAGGGTCAGGGGGCAAAACCGTCTATGGCTACACCTTC,CASSQGSGGKTVYGYTF
NA,TRBD1,TRBJ2-5,14,TRBV29-1,TGCAGCGTGAACCGGGACAGACACCAAGAGACCCAGTACTTC,CSVNRDRHQETQYF
NA,NA,TRBJ1-2,14,TRBV5-6,TGTGCCAGCAAACCGCGGGGAGGGAACTATGGCTACACCTTC,CASKPRGGNYGYTF
NA,NA,TRBJ1-4,17,TRBV2,TGTGCCAGCAGTGAGCGCCTGGGGGCGCGCACTAATGAAAAACTGTTTTTT,CASSERLGARTNEKLFF
NA,TRBD1,TRBJ2-7,14,TRBV5-1,TGCGCCAGCAGCTCGACAGGGGTTGGTGGCGAGCAGTACTTC,CASSSTGVGGEQYF
NA,NA,TRBJ1-6,14,TRBV14,TGTGCCAGCAGCCAGCTTGTCATGGGTTCACCCCTCCACTTT,CASSQLVMGSPLHF
NA,TRBD1,TRBJ1-1,12,TRBV29-1,TGCAGCGTGGGGACAGGGGGCGGAGAAGCTTTCTTT,CSVGTGGGEAFF
NA,NA,TRBJ1-4,17,TRBV4-1,TGCGCCAGCAGCCGAGGGACCAGCCGGCCGGGAGGGGAAAAACTGTTTTTT,CASSRGTSRPGGEKLFF
NA,NA,TRBJ1-6,14,TRBV7-9,TGTGCCAGCAGCTTAGAACAGTATAATTCACCCCTCCACTTT,CASSLEQYNSPLHF
NA,NA,TRBJ2-7,14,TRBV7-8,TGTGCCAGCAGCTTAGAAATCGTCGTTTACGAGCAGTACTTC,CASSLEIVVYEQYF
NA,NA,TRBJ1-2,12,TRBV10-3,TGTGCCATCAGTGAGGGGCTCTATGGCTACACCTTC,CAISEGLYGYTF
NA,TRBD1,TRBJ1-1,13,TRBV5-1,TGCGCCAGCAGCCCTGACAGGGGGGGAGAAGCTTTCTTT,CASSPDRGGEAFF
NA,NA,TRBJ2-7,11,TRBV20-1,TGCAGTGCGACTAGGGAGTACGAGCAGTACTTC,CSATREYEQYF
once,NA,TRBJ2-5,13,TRBV7-3,TGTGCCAGCAGCTCCGGGGGAAGGGAGACCCAGTACTTC,CASSSGGRETQYF
once,NA,TRBJ2-2,12,TRBV25-1,TGTGCCAGCAGTGAAGGCACCGGGGAGCTGTTTTTT,CASSEGTGELFF
NA,NA,TRBJ2-5,15,TRBV5-1,TGCGCCAGCAGCTTGACCCCCCTCCCCCAAGAGACCCAGTACTTC,CASSLTPLPQETQYF
NA,NA,TRBJ1-2,12,TRBV11-2,TGTGCCAGCAGCGGAAGGGTCTTAGGCTACACCTTC,CASSGRVLGYTF
NA,NA,TRBJ1-5,13,TRBV29-1,TGCAGCGTTGAGGCAGGGATGGGTCAGCCCCAGCATTTT,CSVEAGMGQPQHF
NA,NA,TRBJ2-1,14,TRBV5-4,TGTGCCAGCAGCCGGACCAACCCCTACAATGAGCAGTTCTTC,CASSRTNPYNEQFF
once,NA,TRBJ1-3,15,TRBV5-1,TGCGCCAGCAGCTTGGGGAGAGGGGATGGAAACACCATATATTTT,CASSLGRGDGNTIYF
NA,TRBD1,TRBJ2-3,14,TRBV11-1,TGTGCCAGCAGCCCACAGGGGTTCCCAGATACGCAGTATTTT,CASSPQGFPDTQYF
few,TRBD1,TRBJ2-7,13,TRBV29-1,TGCAGCGCGTGGGACAGTAGATCCTACGAGCAGTACTTC,CSAWDSRSYEQYF
NA,NA,TRBJ2-2,19,TRBV6-1,TGTGCCAGCACTGGGGGGCCGCAAACCCACCTGATAAACACCGGGGAGCTGTTTTTT,CASTGGPQTHLINTGELFF
NA,NA,TRBJ1-6,17,TRBV7-8,TGTGCCAGCAGCTTAGCCCGTAGGTCGGGGCTTTACTCACCCCTCCACTTT,CASSLARRSGLYSPLHF
NA,TRBD1,TRBJ1-4,17,TRBV28,TGTGCCAGCAGCCCGACGAGGGCCCGAGACAGGGCAGGCAAACTGTTTTTT,CASSPTRARDRAGKLFF
NA,NA,TRBJ2-1,13,TRBV28,TGTGCCAGCAGTCTAAGATGGGGGGAGAAGCGGTTCTTC,CASSLRWGEKRFF
NA,NA,TRBJ2-7,15,TRBV15,TGTGCCACCAGCAGAGGGTCTGGGGTCGTGCACGAGCAGTACTTC,CATSRGSGVVHEQYF
NA,TRBD1,TRBJ2-7,13,TRBV29-1,TGCAGCGCCTCGACAGGGCCAATCTACGAGCAGTACTTC,CSASTGPIYEQYF
NA,TRBD2,TRBJ2-3,14,TRBV20-1,TGCAGTGCTCTCGAGAGCGGGAGGTCAGATACGCAGTATTTT,CSALESGRSDTQYF
NA,NA,TRBJ2-1,14,TRBV5-1,TGCGCCAGCAGTCCGTCAGGGGGGAACAATGAGCAGTTCTTC,CASSPSGGNNEQFF
few,TRBD2,TRBJ2-7,14,TRBV3-1,TGTGCCAGCAGCCTTAGCGGGAGCTCCTACGAGCAGTACTTC,CASSLSGSSYEQYF
NA,TRBD1,TRBJ2-6,19,TRBV15,TGTGCCACCCAAGGGTGGAGTCTGGCAGGGGGCTTTGGGGCCAACGTCCTGACTTTC,CATQGWSLAGGFGANVLTF
NA,NA,TRBJ2-7,14,TRBV7-9,TGTGCCAGCAGCTTGAGAGCGGAGTCCTACGAGCAGTACTTC,CASSLRAESYEQYF
once,NA,TRBJ2-5,15,TRBV3-1,TGTGCCAGCAGCCAAGAGAGGGGACCCTTGGAGACCCAGTACTTC,CASSQERGPLETQYF
NA,NA,TRBJ2-1,10,TRBV5-1,TGCGCCAGCAGTTACAATGAGCAGTTCTTC,CASSYNEQFF
NA,TRBD2,TRBJ2-3,14,TRBV5-4,TGTGCCAGCAGCCAAGCGGGGGGGGCAGATACGCAGTATTTT,CASSQAGGADTQYF
NA,TRBD1,TRBJ1-6,15,TRBV20-1,TGCAGTGCTCCTGAGCGACAGGGGGGTTATTCACCCCTCCACTTT,CSAPERQGGYSPLHF
NA,TRBD2,TRBJ2-1,15,TRBV28,TGTGCCAGCAGTTTAACGGCGGGAGGGCGGAATGAGCAGTTCTTC,CASSLTAGGRNEQFF
NA,NA,TRBJ1-2,14,TRBV5-1,TGCGCCAGCAGCGCCACGGACGGAGCGGCAGTCCACACCTTC,CASSATDGAAVHTF
few,NA,TRBJ2-6,15,TRBV7-3,TGTGCCAGCAGCCCCCAGGGCGCTGGGGCCAACGTCCTGACTTTC,CASSPQGAGANVLTF
NA,TRBD2,TRBJ2-5,16,TRBV11-1,TGTGCCAGCAGACCCACCGTAGCGGGAGGAGGAGAGACCCAGTACTTC,CASRPTVAGGGETQYF
NA,NA,TRBJ1-2,14,TRBV5-1,TGCGCCAGCAGCTTGGGGGGGCTTTCCGATGGCTACACCTTC,CASSLGGLSDGYTF
NA,NA,TRBJ1-5,12,TRBV28,TGTGCCAGCAGTTTATTACCCCGGCCCCAGCATTTT,CASSLLPRPQHF
once,NA,TRBJ2-7,12,TRBV20-1,TGCAGTGCTAGAGGACTCCTCTACGAGCAGTACTTC,CSARGLLYEQYF
once,TRBD2,TRBJ2-5,14,TRBV6-2/TRBV6-3,TGTGCCAGCAGTCCCCAGGGAGCGGGGCAGACCCAGTACTTC,CASSPQGAGQTQYF
NA,TRBD2,TRBJ2-1,12,TRBV2,TGTGCCAGCGAGCGGGGTCCCAATGAGCAGTTCTTC,CASERGPNEQFF
NA,NA,TRBJ2-7,14,TRBV7-2,TGTGCCAGCAGCTCAGCGACAGGAGCGTACGAGCAGTACTTC,CASSSATGAYEQYF
NA,NA,TRBJ2-2,16,TRBV3-1,TGTGCCAGCAGGCAAACCGGGACAACAAACACCGGGGAGCTGTTTTTT,CASRQTGTTNTGELFF
once,NA,TRBJ1-2,12,TRBV3-1,TGTGCCAGCAGCCAAGGGGGTAGAGGCTACACCTTC,CASSQGGRGYTF
NA,NA,TRBJ2-7,13,TRBV20-1,TGCAGTGCTAGAATCGACGCCGGGGGAGAGCAGTACTTC,CSARIDAGGEQYF